The 18 T cell receptor beta chains reported below all come from one sample, sequenced in a study of T cell clonality in common variable immunodeficiency. Findings and caveats of the study: Fewer deletions and N-nucleotide insertions were reportedly seen in common variable immunodeficiency TCR beta sequences.

Only in-frame clones appear in the TCRdb table, and some are missing; sequencing was by immunoSEQ multiplex PCR. Recorded here are 30,000 to 40,000 clones, none singletons. Antigen specificity for these receptors is unknown. Specimen: peripheral blood mononuclear cells. All receptors come from a human donor with common variable immunodeficiency.

This clone showed up many times. With the read ending 3 residues before the CDR3 end, the germline J gene is used to fill in that end. The chain recombines TRBV5-1 with TRBJ2-1, with 9 bases that match TRBD2. Looked up from germline, CDR1 is SGHRS and CDR2 is YFSETQ. Trimming at V came to 5 bases and at J to 6 bases, leaving 6 bases not matched to a gene. The CDR3 loop spans 14 amino acids. The covered CDR3 bases are TGCGCCAGCAGTCTGCTAGCGGGAAGCAATGAG. It encodes CASSLLAGSNE. The whole CDR3 region reads CASSLLAGSNEQFF.

The sample holds a few counts of this clone. Sequencing ends 3 residues short of the CDR3 end; the germline J gene provides the rest. J is TRBJ2-1 and V is TRBV7-6; 10 bases fit TRBD2. CDR3 length: 15 amino acids. With 7 bases clipped from V and 0 bases from J, the junction kept 3 bases outside the gene matches. Looked up from germline, CDR1 is SGHVS and CDR2 is FNYEAQ. The CDR3 DNA, read in part, is TGTGCCAGCAACCCTAGCGGGGGCTCCTACAATGAG. It is translated as CASNPSGGSYNE. The CDR3 as a whole reads CASNPSGGSYNEQFF. Variable domain in full (rest from reference TRBV7-6 and TRBJ2-1): GAGVSQSPRYKVTKRGQDVALRCDPISGHVSLYWYRQALGQGPEFLTYFNYEAQQDKSGLPNDRFSAERPEGSISTLTIQRTEQRDSAMYRCASNPSGGSYNEQFFGPGTRLTVL.

A note on this clone: Read coverage stops 3 residues before the CDR3 terminus; the germline J gene supplies the remainder. This chain connects TRBV7-3 to TRBJ2-3, with 11 bases matching TRBD2. With 2 bases clipped from V and 2 bases from J, the junction kept 6 bases outside the gene matches. The length of the CDR3 is 17 residues. The germline gives CDR1 SGHTA, CDR2 FQGTGA. The sequenced CDR3 bases are TGTGCCAGCAGCTTAGCGCTAGCGGGAGGACACACAGATACG. This encodes CASSLALAGGHTDT. The complete CDR3 protein is CASSLALAGGHTDTQYF.

This clone was counted at least ten times. Partial CDR3 DNA: TGCGCCAGCAGCTCCGGACAGGGCCGCTCTGGGGCCAACGTC. Protein: CASSSGQGRSGANV. The whole CDR3 is CASSSGQGRSGANVLTF. This chain links TRBV5-1 with TRBJ2-6, with 8 bases that match TRBD1. The read ends 3 residues shy of where the CDR3 ends; the end is completed using the germline J gene. CDR1 SGHRS and CDR2 YFSETQ come from the germline V gene. The CDR3 consists of 17 residues. The V segment lost 3 bases and the J segment 0 bases; nucleotides outside the gene matches: 5.

This clone was counted at least ten times. The read halts 3 residues ahead of the CDR3 end, with the missing end drawn from the germline J gene. The chain couples TRBV5-4 to TRBJ2-1, with a tentative D call TRBD2 (6 bases). The germline V and J ends were trimmed by 3 bases and 5 bases, with 15 bases remaining between them. CDR1 is SGHNT, CDR2 YYREEE, per germline (reference sequence). The CDR3 is 15 amino acids. The part of the CDR3 DNA that was read is TGTGCCAGCAGCTACGAGGGGACTCTCGACAATGAG. Translated: CASSYEGTLDNE. The full CDR3 protein is CASSYEGTLDNEQFF.

Note on this clone: Sequencing ends 3 residues short of the CDR3 end; the germline J gene provides the rest. The V call is TRBV7-3, the J call TRBJ2-1; 12 bases are shared with TRBD2. V dropped 5 bases and J dropped 1; count of bases not matched to a gene: 9. Per the germline V gene, CDR1 is SGHTA and CDR2 is FQGTGA. The CDR3 spans 18 residues. CDR3 DNA (partial): TGTGCCAGCAGCATCCGAATGGGACTAGCGGGTTCCTACAATGAG. Amino acid sequence: CASSIRMGLAGSYNE. The entire CDR3 protein is CASSIRMGLAGSYNEQFF.

This clone was observed a few times. The read ends 3 residues shy of where the CDR3 ends; the end is completed using the germline J gene. The chain combines TRBV19 with TRBJ2-7; D is unresolved. Germline V gives CDR1 LNHDA, CDR2 SQIVND (reference sequence). The CDR3 covers 15 residues. V was clipped by 3 bases and J by 2 bases, with 14 bases between them. The CDR3 sequence is CASSIWLSAAYEQYF. The DNA read from the CDR3 is TGTGCCAGTAGTATCTGGCTCTCCGCGGCCTACGAG. Full variable domain (missing parts from reference TRBV19 and TRBJ2-7): DGGITQSPKYLFRKEGQNVTLSCEQNLNHDAMYWYRQDPGQGLRLIYYSQIVNDFQKGDIAEGYSVSREKKESFPLTVTSAQKNPTAFYLCASSIWLSAAYEQYFGPGTRLTVT.

This clone has ten or more counts. Read coverage stops 3 residues before the CDR3 terminus; the germline J gene supplies the remainder. The V and J genes are TRBV7-2 and TRBJ1-2; 12 nucleotides agree with TRBD1. V lost 5 bases and J lost 6; bases outside the gene matches: 4. Germline CDR1 and CDR2: SGHTA and FQGNSA. This CDR3 spans 14 amino acids. CDR3 sequence reads: CASSRGQGADGYTF. Incomplete CDR3 DNA: TGTGCCAGCAGCCGGGGACAGGGGGCTGATGGC.

Ten or more counts support this clone. The CDR3 end falls 3 residues outside the read, so it is completed with the germline J gene. V is TRBV30 and J is TRBJ2-7; D perhaps matches TRBD2 (5 bases). The V gene's germline CDR1 is GTSNPN and CDR2 SVGIG (reference sequence). Trimming took off 0 bases at V and 1 base at J, with 10 bases between the two ends. There are 14 residues in the CDR3. CDR3 sequence reads: CAWSVGGLSYEQYF. The sequenced part of the CDR3 DNA is TGTGCCTGGAGTGTTGGCGGGCTTTCCTACGAG.

This clone showed up just a few times. The CDR3 extends 3 residues past the end of the read, so its final part is completed from the germline J gene. The V and J genes are TRBV6-1 and TRBJ2-1; the match to TRBD2 covers 7 bases. The V gene end was trimmed by 2 bases and the J gene end by 0 bases; junction bases not matched to a gene: 1. Germline loops: CDR1 MNHNS, CDR2 SASEGT. This CDR3 contains 15 residues. CDR3 protein: CASSERGSSYNEQFF. The part of the CDR3 DNA that was read is TGTGCCAGCAGTGAACGCGGGAGCTCCTACAATGAG.

This clone has at least ten counts. The sequence runs out 3 residues before the end of the CDR3; the remainder is reconstructed from the germline J gene. The chain couples TRBV18 to TRBJ2-2; maybe TRBD1 (6 bases). Per germline, CDR1 KGHSH and CDR2 LQKENI. The CDR3 spans 15 residues. Trimming took 6 bases from V and 0 from J, leaving 11 bases between them. CDR3 sequence reads: CASSSRTANTGELFF. CDR3 DNA (partial): TGTGCCAGCTCCAGTCGGACAGCGAACACCGGGGAG.

This clone came up many times. CDR3 in amino acids: CASSQQLPSGQETQYF. The sequenced part of the CDR3 DNA is TGTGCCAGCAGCCAACAGTTGCCTAGCGGACAAGAGACC. The rearrangement links TRBV7-3 to TRBJ2-5, with TRBD2 matching over 7 bases. Read coverage stops 3 residues before the CDR3 terminus; the germline J gene supplies the remainder. CDR3 size: 16 residues. Germline values: CDR1 SGHTA, CDR2 FQGTGA. J lost 2 bases, V lost 5 bases, and 11 bases had no gene match.

This clone came up a few times. A clone one base away is much larger, so this may be a read error. The read halts 3 residues ahead of the CDR3 end, with the missing end drawn from the germline J gene. This same CDR3 is encoded by further DNA sequences in the sample. This chain uses TRBV7-2 with TRBJ2-5, with D possibly matching TRBD2 (6 bases). The CDR3 totals 14 residues. Germline V gives CDR1 SGHTA, CDR2 FQGNSA. V lost 5 bases, J lost 2 bases, and 12 bases lay in between. CDR3 DNA, as far as it was read: TGTGCCAGCAGCCTCGGACGGGGGCAAGAGACC. It specifies CASSLGRGQET. The whole CDR3 protein is CASSLGRGQETQYF.

A word on this clone: The read halts 3 residues ahead of the CDR3 end, with the missing end drawn from the germline J gene. The rearrangement joins TRBV30 to TRBJ2-7; D possibly corresponds to TRBD2 (6 bases). Germline V lookup: CDR1 GTSNPN, CDR2 SVGIG (reference sequence). The CDR3 is 16 residues long. Between the trimmed V and J ends, which lost 4 bases and 0 bases, there was a span of 19 bases. Partial CDR3 DNA: TGTGCCTGGACCAACGCCCAAGCGGGTAGCTCCTACGAG. Its protein product is CAWTNAQAGSSYE. The entire CDR3 reads CAWTNAQAGSSYEQYF.

By proportion, this clone is medium-sized (0.01 to 0.1%). The sequenced fragment ends 3 residues before the CDR3 boundary, so the rest is inferred from the germline J gene. The J gene is TRBJ2-4, the V gene TRBV20-1, with D possibly matching TRBD1 (6 bases). CDR1 is DFQATT, CDR2 SNEGSKA, per germline (reference sequence). V lost 6 bases, J lost 7 bases, and 22 bases lay in between. The CDR3 is 15 amino acids. The CDR3 is CSAAEQGVGTNIQYF. The CDR3 DNA, read in part, is TGCAGTGCGGCGGAACAGGGAGTGGGGACCAACATT.

This clone was found a few times. The read finishes 3 residues shy of the CDR3 end, and the germline J gene is used to complete it. The chain carries TRBV19 and TRBJ2-5; 14 nucleotides line up with TRBD2. The germline V gene encodes CDR1 LNHDA and CDR2 SQIVND (reference sequence). V was clipped by 3 bases and J by 3 bases; unmatched bases: 6. CDR3 length equals 17 residues. The CDR3 reads CASSMGLAGVWKETQYF. Incomplete CDR3 DNA: TGTGCCAGTAGTATGGGACTAGCGGGAGTTTGGAAAGAGACC.

This clone was seen ten or more times. The CDR3 extends 3 residues past the end of the read, so its final part is completed from the germline J gene. The chain links TRBV5-1 to TRBJ1-4; TRBD1 might be the D (6 bases). The CDR3 covers 17 residues. Per the germline V gene, CDR1 is SGHRS and CDR2 is YFSETQ. CDR3 amino acids: CASTTGGPGTSGNGLFF. CDR3 DNA (partial): TGCGCCAGCACCACCGGTGGGCCCGGGACAAGTGGAAATGGA. The whole variable domain, filled in from reference TRBV5-1 and TRBJ1-4, reads KAGVTQTPRYLIKTRGQQVTLSCSPISGHRSVSWYQQTPGQGLQFLFEYFSETQRNKGNFPGRFSGRQFSNSRSEMNVSTLELGDSALYLCASTTGGPGTSGNGLFFGSGTQLSVL.

In its sample, this clone was seen many times. The DNA ends 3 residues before the CDR3 does, and the rest of the CDR3 is filled in from the germline J gene. The chain links TRBV28 to TRBJ2-7, with 10 bases identical to TRBD2. V lost 6 bases, J lost 6 bases, and 8 bases stayed unmatched. This CDR3 has 14 residues. Germline values: CDR1 MDHEN, CDR2 SYDVKM. This CDR3 is CASSPAGGPSEQYF. CDR3 DNA, as far as it was read: TGTGCCAGCAGCCCAGCGGGAGGGCCCTCCGAG.